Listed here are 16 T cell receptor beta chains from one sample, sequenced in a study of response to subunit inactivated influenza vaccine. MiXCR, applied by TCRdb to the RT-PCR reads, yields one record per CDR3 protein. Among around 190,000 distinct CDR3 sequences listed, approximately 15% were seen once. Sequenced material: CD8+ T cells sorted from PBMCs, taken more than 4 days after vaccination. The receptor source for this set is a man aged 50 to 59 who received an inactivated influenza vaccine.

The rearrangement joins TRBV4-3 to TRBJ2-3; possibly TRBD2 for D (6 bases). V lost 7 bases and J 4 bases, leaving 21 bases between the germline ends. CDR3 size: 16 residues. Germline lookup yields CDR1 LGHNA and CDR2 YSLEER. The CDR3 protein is CASTPSGLHQADTQYF. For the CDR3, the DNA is TGCGCCAGCACCCCAAGCGGACTACACCAAGCAGATACGCAGTATTTT.

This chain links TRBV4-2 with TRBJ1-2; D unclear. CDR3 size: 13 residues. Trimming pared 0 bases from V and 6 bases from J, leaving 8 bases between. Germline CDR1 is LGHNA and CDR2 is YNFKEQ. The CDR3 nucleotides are TGTGCCAGCAGCCAAGAAACTGGCAATGGCTACACCTTC. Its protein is CASSQETGNGYTF.

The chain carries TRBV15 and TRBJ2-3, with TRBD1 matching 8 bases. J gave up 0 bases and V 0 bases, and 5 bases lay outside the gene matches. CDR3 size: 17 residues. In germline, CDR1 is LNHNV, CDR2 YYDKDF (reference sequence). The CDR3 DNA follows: TGTGCCACCAGCAGAGAGGGGACAGGATCTAGCACAGATACGCAGTATTTT. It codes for CATSREGTGSSTDTQYF.

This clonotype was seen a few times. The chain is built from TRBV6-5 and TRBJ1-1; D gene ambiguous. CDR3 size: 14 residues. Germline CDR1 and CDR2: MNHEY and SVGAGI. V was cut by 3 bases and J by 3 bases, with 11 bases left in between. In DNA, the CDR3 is TGTGCCAGCAGTTATTCTGAGGGATACACTGAAGCTTTCTTT. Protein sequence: CASSYSEGYTEAFF.

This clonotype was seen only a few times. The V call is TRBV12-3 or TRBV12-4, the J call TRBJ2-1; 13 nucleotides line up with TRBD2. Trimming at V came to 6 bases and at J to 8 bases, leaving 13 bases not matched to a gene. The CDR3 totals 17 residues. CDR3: CASSLTLLAGGLDEQFF. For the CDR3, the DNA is TGTGCCAGCAGCCTGACCCTACTAGCGGGGGGGCTGGATGAGCAGTTCTTC.

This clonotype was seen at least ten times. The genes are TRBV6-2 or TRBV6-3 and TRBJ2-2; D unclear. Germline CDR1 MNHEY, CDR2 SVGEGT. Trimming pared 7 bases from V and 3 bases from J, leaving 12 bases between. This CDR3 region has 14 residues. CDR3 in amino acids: CASTRSLYTGELFF. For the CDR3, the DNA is TGTGCCAGCACCAGGTCCTTATACACCGGGGAGCTGTTTTTT.

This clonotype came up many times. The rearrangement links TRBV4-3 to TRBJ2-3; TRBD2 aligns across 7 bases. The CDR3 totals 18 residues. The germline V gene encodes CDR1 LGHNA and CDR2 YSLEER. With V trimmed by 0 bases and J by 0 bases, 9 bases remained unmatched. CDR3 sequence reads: CASSQDMGGSDSTDTQYF. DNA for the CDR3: TGCGCCAGCAGCCAAGATATGGGGGGGAGTGATAGCACAGATACGCAGTATTTT.

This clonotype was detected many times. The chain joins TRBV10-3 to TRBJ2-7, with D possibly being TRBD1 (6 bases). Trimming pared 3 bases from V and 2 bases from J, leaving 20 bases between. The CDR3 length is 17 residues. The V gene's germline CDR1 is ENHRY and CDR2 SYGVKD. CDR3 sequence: CAISEGLGAGDTYEQYF. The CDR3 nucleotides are TGTGCCATCAGTGAAGGACTTGGGGCAGGGGATACCTACGAGCAGTACTTC.

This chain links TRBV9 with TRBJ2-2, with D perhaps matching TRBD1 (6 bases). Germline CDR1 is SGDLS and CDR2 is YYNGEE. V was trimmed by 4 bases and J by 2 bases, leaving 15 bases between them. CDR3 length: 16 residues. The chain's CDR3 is CASSSMPDSNTGELFF. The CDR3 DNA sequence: TGTGCCAGCAGCTCAATGCCGGACAGTAACACCGGGGAGCTGTTTTTT.

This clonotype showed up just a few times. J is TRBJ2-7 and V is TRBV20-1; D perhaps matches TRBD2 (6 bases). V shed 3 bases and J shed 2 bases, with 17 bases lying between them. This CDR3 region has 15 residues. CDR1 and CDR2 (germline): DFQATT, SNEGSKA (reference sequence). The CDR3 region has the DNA TGCAGTGCTAGCAATGGGAGGTCCAATACCTACGAGCAGTACTTC. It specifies CSASNGRSNTYEQYF.

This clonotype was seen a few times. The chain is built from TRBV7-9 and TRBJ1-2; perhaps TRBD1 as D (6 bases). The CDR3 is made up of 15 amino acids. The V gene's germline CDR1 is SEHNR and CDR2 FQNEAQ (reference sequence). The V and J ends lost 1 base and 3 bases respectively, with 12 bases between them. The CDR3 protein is CASSLGGAVYYGYTF. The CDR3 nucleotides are TGTGCCAGCAGCTTAGGGGGGGCTGTATACTATGGCTACACCTTC.

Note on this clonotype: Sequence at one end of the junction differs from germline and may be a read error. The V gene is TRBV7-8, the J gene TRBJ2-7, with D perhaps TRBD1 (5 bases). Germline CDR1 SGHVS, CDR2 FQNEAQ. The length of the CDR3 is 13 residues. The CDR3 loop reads CASSLGGAEIKNF. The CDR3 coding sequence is TGTGCCAGCAGCTTAGGGGGCGCTGAGATCAAAAACTTC.

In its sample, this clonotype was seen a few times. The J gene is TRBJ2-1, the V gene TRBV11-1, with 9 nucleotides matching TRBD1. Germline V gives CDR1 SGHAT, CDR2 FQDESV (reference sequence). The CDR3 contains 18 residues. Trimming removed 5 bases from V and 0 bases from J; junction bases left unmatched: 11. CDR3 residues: CASSPPLGTGSSYNEQFF. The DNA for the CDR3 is TGTGCCAGCAGCCCCCCTCTAGGGACAGGGAGCTCCTACAATGAGCAGTTCTTC.

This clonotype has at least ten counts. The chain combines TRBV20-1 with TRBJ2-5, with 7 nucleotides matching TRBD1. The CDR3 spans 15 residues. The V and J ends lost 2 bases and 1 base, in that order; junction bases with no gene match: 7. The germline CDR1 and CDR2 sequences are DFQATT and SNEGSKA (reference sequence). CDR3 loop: CSARLSDRIQETQYF. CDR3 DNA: TGCAGTGCTAGACTCTCGGACAGGATCCAAGAGACCCAGTACTTC.

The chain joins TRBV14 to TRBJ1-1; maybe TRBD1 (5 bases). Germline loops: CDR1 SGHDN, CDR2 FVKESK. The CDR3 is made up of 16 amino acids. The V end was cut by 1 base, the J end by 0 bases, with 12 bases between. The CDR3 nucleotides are TGTGCCAGCAGCCAAGTCACGGGACGGTTGAACACTGAAGCTTTCTTT. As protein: CASSQVTGRLNTEAFF.

CDR3 sequence: CASSLERPSYEQYF. CDR3 sequence (DNA): TGTGCCAGCAGCTTAGAAAGACCGTCCTACGAGCAGTACTTC. This chain uses TRBV11-2 with TRBJ2-7; D remains ambiguous. Germline V lookup: CDR1 SGHAT, CDR2 FQNNGV. Trimming took 0 bases from V and 1 from J, leaving 7 bases between them. The CDR3 is 14 residues long.